Presented here are 30 T cell receptor beta chains from one specimen sequenced in a study of glioma-infiltrating T cells. TCR alpha and beta CDR3 regions were amplified from RNA using iRepertoire nested multiplex PCR. MiXCR, applied by TCRdb to the multiplex PCR reads, yields one record per CDR3 protein. This table holds about 410,000 distinct CDR3 sequences, about two fifths found once. Material: glioma tissue, nonneoplastic brain tissue, or PBMCs (not recorded which). These TCRs come from a human donor with low-grade glioma or glioblastoma, undergoing nonglioma brain surgery, or in good health (not recorded which).

In regard to this clonotype: Mismatch with germline at one junction end may stem from a read error. This chain links TRBV28 with TRBJ1-1; tentative D call: TRBD1 (6 bases). This CDR3 has 15 residues. The germline V gene has CDR1 MDHEN and CDR2 SYDVKM. The CDR3 DNA reads as TGTGCCAGCAGGCCAGCCGACAGGATGAATACTGAAGCTTTCTTT. Its translation is CASRPADRMNTEAFF.

This clonotype has only a few counts. The chain carries TRBV3-1 and TRBJ2-5, with D hard to call. The CDR3 sequence is 15 residues long. Germline CDR1 is LGHDT and CDR2 is YNNKEL (reference sequence). V lost 1 base to trimming and J lost 0 bases, with 9 bases between them. The DNA of the CDR3 is TGTGCCAGCAGCCAAGCGCCGATTTACCAAGAGACCCAGTACTTC. It translates to CASSQAPIYQETQYF.

On this clonotype: A junction boundary mismatches the germline segment, possibly from a read error. V usage is TRBV20-1 and J usage is TRBJ2-7; D possibly corresponds to TRBD2 (6 bases). Germline V gene sequence: CDR1 DFQATT, CDR2 SNEGSKA (reference sequence). This CDR3 contains 15 residues. In nucleotides, the CDR3 is TGCAGTGCGAGAGAAGGGGCGGGGCACTCCTACGAGCAGTACTTC. This translates into CSAREGAGHSYEQYF.

This chain links TRBV4-2 with TRBJ2-5; TRBD2 is a possible D gene (6 bases). CDR3 length equals 15 residues. V was trimmed by 4 bases and J by 5 bases, leaving 17 bases between them. CDR1 is LGHNA, CDR2 YNFKEQ, per germline. The CDR3 DNA sequence: TGTGCCAGCAGCCCCTCACTAGCAAGAGATGAGACCCAGTACTTC. Residues: CASSPSLARDETQYF.

This clonotype showed up many times. The chain is built from TRBV28 and TRBJ2-3; D perhaps matches TRBD2 (5 bases). Per the germline V gene, CDR1 is MDHEN and CDR2 is SYDVKM. Between the trimmed V and J ends, which lost 7 bases and 6 bases, there was a span of 14 bases. The CDR3 totals 13 residues. For the CDR3, the DNA is TGTGCCAGCATCGCGGGTAGATGGGATACGCAGTATTTT. Protein: CASIAGRWDTQYF.

The rearrangement uses TRBV11-1 and TRBJ2-3; D is undetermined. This CDR3 is built from 13 residues. V was shortened by 4 bases and J by 6 bases, with 11 bases between the two germline ends. Germline CDR1 and CDR2: SGHAT and FQDESV (reference sequence). The CDR3 bases are TGTGCCAGCAGCTACGAAGTTCGGGATACGCAGTATTTT. Translation gives CASSYEVRDTQYF.

The chain is built from TRBV20-1 and TRBJ1-2; D remains unclear. Germline loops: CDR1 DFQATT, CDR2 SNEGSKA (reference sequence). This CDR3 spans 13 amino acids. V lost 5 bases and J lost 4, with 14 bases in between. In DNA form, the CDR3 reads TGCAGTGCTGGTGGTCTGGAAAGCTATGGCTACACCTTC. This codes for CSAGGLESYGYTF.

This clonotype was seen at least ten times. V gene TRBV6-2 or TRBV6-3 combines with J gene TRBJ2-1; a possible D gene is TRBD2 (6 bases). CDR3 length: 16 amino acids. Deletions cut 2 bases from V and 1 base from J, with 12 bases between. CDR1 MNHEY and CDR2 SVGEGT come from the germline V gene. The CDR3 sequence: CASSYGLAFSYNEQFF. In DNA, the CDR3 is TGTGCCAGCAGTTACGGGCTAGCGTTTTCCTACAATGAGCAGTTCTTC.

As DNA, the CDR3 is TGTGCCAGCAGTTACGCAACAGCGTACAATGAGCAGTTCTTC. This translates into CASSYATAYNEQFF. The chain recombines TRBV6-2 or TRBV6-3 with TRBJ2-1; D gene unclear. The CDR3 has 14 amino acids. Germline lookup yields CDR1 MNHEY and CDR2 SVGEGT. V dropped 2 bases and J dropped 4 bases, with 9 bases sitting between them.

Concerning this clonotype itself: A single base separates this from a much larger clone, so it may be a read error. This chain's CDR3 is CASRPLASQGAGTQYF. The CDR3 DNA follows: TGTGCCAGCAGACCCTTAGCGTCCCAAGGCGCAGGTACGCAGTATTTT. The genes are TRBV6-2 or TRBV6-3 and TRBJ2-3; TRBD2 is a possible D gene (5 bases). Trimming removed 6 bases from V and 8 bases from J, with 24 bases in between. Germline CDR1 MNHEY, CDR2 SVGEGT. The CDR3 spans 16 residues.

A remark on this clonotype: The junction and the germline gene differ at one end; a read error may be behind it. This chain joins TRBV7-3 and TRBJ2-3; unclear D gene. The CDR3 loop spans 15 amino acids. Germline loops: CDR1 SGHTA, CDR2 FQGTGA. Here the CDR3 DNA reads TGCGCCAGCAGCCAAGAGTGGCGGAGCGTAGATACGCAGTATTTT. It specifies CASSQEWRSVDTQYF.

V is TRBV20-1 and J is TRBJ1-1; D is ambiguous. From germline, CDR1 is DFQATT and CDR2 SNEGSKA (reference sequence). The length of the CDR3 is 14 residues. V lost 0 bases and J lost 3, with 11 bases in between. CDR3 nucleotides: TGCAGTGCTAGAGAAGGAAAGGAGGACACTGAAGCTTTCTTT. Amino acid sequence: CSAREGKEDTEAFF.

Regarding this clonotype: A much bigger clone sits one base away, suggesting this may be a read error. The CDR3, as DNA: TGTGCCAGCAGTTCACGGATCATCTACAATGAGCAGTTCTTC. Translated: CASSSRIIYNEQFF. The chain couples TRBV28 to TRBJ2-7; no definite D call. The DNA end favors TRBJ2-1, so the J call may be wrong. The CDR3 spans 14 residues. The germline gives CDR1 MDHEN, CDR2 SYDVKM.

The CDR3 is CSVVSSFEQYF. The CDR3 DNA reads as TGCAGCGTTGTGTCTAGCTTCGAGCAGTACTTC. The chain is built from TRBV29-1 and TRBJ2-7; tentative D call: TRBD2 (5 bases). Germline lookup yields CDR1 SQVTM and CDR2 ANQGSEA. The germline V and J ends were trimmed by 4 bases and 6 bases, with 10 bases remaining between them. The CDR3 extends over 11 amino acids.

This clonotype was observed a handful of times. The rearrangement joins TRBV3-1 to TRBJ2-5; 7 bases match TRBD2. The J segment lost 5 bases and the V segment lost 4 bases, leaving 7 bases of the junction unmatched. The CDR3 is 14 amino acids. Germline V gene lookup returns CDR1 LGHDT and CDR2 YNNKEL (reference sequence). The CDR3 DNA reads TGTGCCAGCAGCCCGGCGGGAGTTTGGGAGACCCAGTACTTC. It translates to CASSPAGVWETQYF.

As concerns this clonotype: An end of the junction does not agree with germline; a read error may underlie this. The chain has TRBV20-1 and TRBJ2-7; 7 bases line up with TRBD1. The CDR3 is 14 residues long. Germline V gives CDR1 DFQATT, CDR2 SNEGSKA (reference sequence). This chain's CDR3 is CSASGQVGSYEEYF. The DNA of the CDR3 is TGCAGTGCTAGTGGACAGGTGGGCTCCTACGAGGAGTACTTC.

The gene calls are TRBV4-1 and TRBJ2-1, with 7 bases aligning to TRBD2. CDR1 is MGHRA and CDR2 is YSYEKL in the germline V gene. The CDR3 runs to 17 residues. V was clipped by 0 bases and J by 5 bases; unmatched bases: 10. For the CDR3, the DNA is TGCGCCAGCAGCCAAGATGGCGGGGGTATCGGGGACAATGAGCAGTTCTTC. This encodes CASSQDGGGIGDNEQFF.

The chain combines TRBV7-9 with TRBJ2-1; D tentatively fits TRBD1 or TRBD2 (5 bases each). The germline V and J ends were trimmed by 5 bases and 2 bases, with 19 bases remaining between them. Germline V gives CDR1 SEHNR, CDR2 FQNEAQ (reference sequence). The CDR3 consists of 17 residues. The CDR3 loop is CASSAALGGGPYNEQFF. For the CDR3, the DNA is TGTGCCAGCAGCGCCGCCCTCGGTGGGGGACCCTACAATGAGCAGTTCTTC.

This CDR3 is CASSIWSGVRHEQFF. CDR3 nucleotide sequence: TGTGCCAGTAGTATATGGTCGGGAGTCCGACATGAGCAGTTCTTC. The chain combines TRBV19 with TRBJ2-1; tentatively, D is TRBD2 (6 bases). The CDR3 sequence is 15 residues long. Germline loops: CDR1 LNHDA, CDR2 SQIVND (reference sequence). The V gene lost 2 bases and the J gene lost 8 bases, with 16 bases spanning the gap.

For this clonotype: A much larger clone lies a single base off, so this may be a read error. This chain links TRBV20-1 with TRBJ2-1; D might be TRBD2 (5 bases). Germline assignment: CDR1 DFQATT and CDR2 SNEGSKA (reference sequence). The CDR3 has 11 amino acids. This CDR3 is CSALRLPEQSF. CDR3 in DNA: TGCAGTGCCCTGCGACTACCTGAGCAGTCCTTC.

The V gene is TRBV5-1, the J gene TRBJ2-3; D gene unclear. V was pared by 0 bases and J by 10 bases, with 12 bases between. This CDR3 comprises 13 residues. CDR1 is SGHRS and CDR2 is YFSETQ in the germline V gene. Written as DNA, the CDR3 is TGCGCCAGCAGCTTGGCCAGGCCCGAAGCGCAGTATTTT. This translates into CASSLARPEAQYF.

This clonotype was seen at least ten times. V and J are TRBV27 and TRBJ2-2; D gene unclear. The length of the CDR3 is 15 residues. V was pared by 2 bases and J by 4 bases, with 11 bases between. Germline CDR1 MNHEY, CDR2 SMNVEV (reference sequence). The CDR3 spells CASSLGVLSTGELFF. The CDR3 DNA reads as TGTGCCAGCAGTTTAGGGGTCCTTTCCACCGGGGAGCTGTTTTTT.

The chain links TRBV4-3 to TRBJ2-7; D is possibly TRBD1 (5 bases). Looked up from germline, CDR1 is LGHNA and CDR2 is YSLEER. The germline V and J ends were trimmed by 4 bases and 0 bases, with 16 bases remaining between them. This CDR3 has 16 residues. CDR3 nucleotide sequence: TGCGCCAGCAGCCCAAGGGGATGGTTAAACTCCTACGAGCAGTACTTC. This gives the protein CASSPRGWLNSYEQYF.

This clonotype was observed many times. The CDR3 spells CASSQNYEQYF. CDR3 nucleotides: TGTGCCAGCAGTCAAAACTACGAGCAGTACTTC. V usage is TRBV6-2 or TRBV6-3 and J usage is TRBJ2-7; D call uncertain. V dropped 5 bases and J dropped 3 bases, with 5 bases sitting between them. Per the germline V gene, CDR1 is MNHEY and CDR2 is SVGEGT. This CDR3 is built from 11 residues.

This clonotype appeared a few times. The V gene is TRBV20-1, the J gene TRBJ2-7, with 10 bases identical to TRBD2. Germline V gene sequence: CDR1 DFQATT, CDR2 SNEGSKA (reference sequence). The V segment lost 5 bases and the J segment 7 bases; nucleotides outside the gene matches: 11. The CDR3 runs 14 residues. The CDR3 DNA sequence: TGCAGTGCTGCTAGCGGGAGCACCGGGGATGAGCAGTACTTC. Translating it yields CSAASGSTGDEQYF.

This chain joins TRBV7-2 and TRBJ2-1, with D maybe TRBD2 (5 bases). Germline assignment: CDR1 SGHTA and CDR2 FQGNSA. The V end was cut by 9 bases, the J end by 7 bases, with 16 bases between. This CDR3 is 13 amino acids long. The CDR3 DNA reads TGTGCCAGAAGCACCGGGCGCGGGAATGAGCAGTTCTTC. It encodes CARSTGRGNEQFF. Together with reference TRBV7-2 and TRBJ2-1, the CDR3 gives the full variable domain: GAGVSQSPSNKVTEKGKDVELRCDPISGHTALYWYRQSLGQGLEFLIYFQGNSAPDKSGLPSDRFSAERTGGSVSTLTIQRTQQEDSAVYLCARSTGRGNEQFFGPGTRLTVL.

On this clonotype itself: This may come from a read error, since a much larger clone is one base off. The CDR3 ends on some other residue instead of the conserved phenylalanine or tryptophan, so this is likely a read error. The V and J genes are TRBV20-1 and TRBJ2-3; the D gene is possibly TRBD1 (6 bases). Germline V CDR1 and CDR2: DFQATT, SNEGSKA (reference sequence). V was shortened by 0 bases and J by 4 bases, with 11 bases between the two germline ends. The CDR3 contains 14 residues. CDR3 DNA sequence: TGCAGTGCTAGAGATTACAGGGATTCAGATACGCAGTATCTT. Protein: CSARDYRDSDTQYL.

This clonotype was seen more than once but under ten times. The genes are TRBV28 and TRBJ1-1; perhaps TRBD1 as D (6 bases). V was pared by 7 bases and J by 5 bases, with 11 bases between. This CDR3 has 12 amino acids. Germline CDR1 is MDHEN and CDR2 is SYDVKM. CDR3 loop: CASTRGRTEAFF. CDR3 in DNA: TGTGCCAGCACCCGGGGGCGGACTGAAGCTTTCTTT.

The genes are TRBV4-1 and TRBJ2-1; possibly TRBD2 for D (6 bases). This CDR3 is built from 18 residues. Germline CDR1 is MGHRA and CDR2 is YSYEKL. Trimming took off 1 base at V and 2 bases at J, with 18 bases between the two ends. CDR3 coding DNA: TGCGCCAGCAGCCAAGTTATTCGGGGGAACAAAGCCTACAATGAGCAGTTCTTC. Its protein is CASSQVIRGNKAYNEQFF.

This clonotype was observed a few times. The chain uses TRBV15 and TRBJ2-1; TRBD2 agrees at 9 bases. V trimming: 3 bases; J trimming: 5 bases; junction bases outside the gene matches: 5. The CDR3 is 15 amino acids. Germline-derived CDR1 and CDR2 are LNHNV and YYDKDF (reference sequence). The CDR3 bases are TGTGCCACCAGCAGTCGGACTAGCGATAACAATGAGCAGTTCTTC. Translation: CATSSRTSDNNEQFF. Supplemented by reference TRBV15 and TRBJ2-1, the full variable domain reads DAMVIQNPRYQVTQFGKPVTLSCSQTLNHNVMYWYQQKSSQAPKLLFHYYDKDFNNEADTPDNFQSRRPNTSFCFLDIRSPGLGDTAMYLCATSSRTSDNNEQFFGPGTRLTVL.